This T cell receptor beta chain was obtained from a study of T cell responses to AZD1222 COVID-19 vaccine. Sequencing was performed with immunoSEQ multiplex PCR; in TCRdb, only in-frame clones are kept and a portion is missing. The data contain 140,000 or so clones, about 92% of them singletons. The CDR3 runs 16 residues. V lost 1 base and J lost 3, with 10 bases in between. CDR1 and CDR2 (germline): MGHRA, YSYEKL. The chain combines TRBV4-1 with TRBJ2-6, with TRBD1 as a possible D gene (5 bases). The source material was peripheral blood, sampled after recovery from COVID-19. The sequence came from an adult who had recovered from COVID-19. CDR3 sequence: CASSQAPGNGANVLTF. CDR3 DNA: TGCGCCAGCAGCCAAGCCCCAGGGAATGGGGCCAACGTCCTGACTTTC.